Below, one TCR beta chain is given with its context. The repertoire was sequenced with immunoSEQ multiplex PCR; TCRdb's copy has only in-frame clones and lacks some. The table records about 8,000 clones, approximately 89% of them present only once. The sample belongs to a study of T cells in localized non-small cell lung cancer. This CDR3 is built from 14 residues. The germline gives CDR1 LNHNV, CDR2 YYDKDF (reference sequence). With 0 bases removed from V and 3 bases from J, the gap between germline ends came to 9 bases. This receptor was obtained from a male donor older than 55 with stage III lung adenocarcinoma. The chain employs TRBV15 and TRBJ2-7; a weak D match, TRBD1 (5 bases). The sequenced sample was peripheral blood, obtained before any cancer treatment. The DNA for the CDR3 is TGTGCCACCAGCAGAGAGGGGCCCGTCTACGAGCAGTACTTC. Residues: CATSREGPVYEQYF.